A selection of T cell receptor beta chains follows, all from one sample in a study of blood T cell repertoires in COVID-19. Sequenced by immunoSEQ multiplex PCR; TCRdb stores in-frame clones only, minus some. The data show fewer than 200,000 clones, roughly four fifths seen once. The sequencing sample was made of peripheral blood. These receptors all stem from a woman in her seventies with COVID-19, enrolled during active disease. CDR3s include the opening cysteine and the closing phenylalanine or tryptophan. D genes are given only for firm matches. Size values are once, few and many counts, or a class for expanded clones, and some rows have none.

clone_size j_call d_call v_call cdr3_nt cdr3_aa
NA TRBJ2-1 TRBD2 TRBV9 TGTGCCAGCAGCGTCGGACTAGCTGCCTACAATGAGCAGTTCTTC CASSVGLAAYNEQFF
NA TRBJ2-1 TRBD2 TRBV9 TGTGCCAGCAGCGTTAGCGGGAGGGGGGGCAATGAGCAGTTCTTC CASSVSGRGGNEQFF
NA TRBJ2-3 TRBD2 TRBV3-1/TRBV3-2 TGTGCCAGCGGGAAAGGTTTCTCAGGTACTAGCGGGAGAGGTAGCACAGATACGCAGTATTTT CASGKGFSGTSGRGSTDTQYF
NA TRBJ1-2 TRBD1 TRBV6-5 TGTGCCAGCAGTAATAGAGACAGGGGCGGAGGCTACACCTTC CASSNRDRGGGYTF
NA TRBJ1-5 NA TRBV6-5 TGTGCCAGCAGCCCCGGGACTGGGGGAGATCAGCCCCAGCATTTT CASSPGTGGDQPQHF
NA TRBJ1-2 NA TRBV27 TGTGCCAGCAGTCTCCAGGGGTATGGCTACACCTTC CASSLQGYGYTF
NA TRBJ2-3 TRBD2 TRBV19 TGTGCCAGTAGTCTAGCGGGAACAGATACGCAGTATTTT CASSLAGTDTQYF
once TRBJ1-5 NA TRBV10-1 TGCGCCAGCAGTGAAGAGAGCAATCAGCCCCAGCATTTT CASSEESNQPQHF
once TRBJ1-4 NA TRBV7-9 TGTGCCAGCAGCCCACAACAGGGAGGGGGTGAAAAACTGTTTTTT CASSPQQGGGEKLFF
NA TRBJ1-2 TRBD1 TRBV20-1 TGCAGTGCTAGTTGGGCAGGGGGGAACTATGGCTACACCTTC CSASWAGGNYGYTF
NA TRBJ2-6 NA TRBV19 TGTGCCAGTAGTAGGGGGGGCAGGTTTAGCTCTGGGGCCAACGTCCTGACTTTC CASSRGGRFSSGANVLTF
NA TRBJ2-7 TRBD2 TRBV7-9 TGTGCCAGCAGCTTAGGACTAGCGGCTTTCTACGAGCAGTACTTC CASSLGLAAFYEQYF
NA TRBJ2-2 TRBD1 TRBV10-1 TGCGCCAGCAGTGAGTCAGACAGGGATCAGGCCGGGGAGCTGTTTTTT CASSESDRDQAGELFF
NA TRBJ1-1 NA TRBV4-3 TGCGCCAGCAGCCAAGGTAGGCCCGGGTCCACTGAAGCTTTCTTT CASSQGRPGSTEAFF
NA TRBJ1-2 NA TRBV4-1 TGCGCCAGCAGCCAAGACGGGACACAAACTCAAAGTGGCTACACCTTC CASSQDGTQTQSGYTF
NA TRBJ1-5 NA TRBV5-5 TGTGCCAGCAGCTTGATAGGGGGCAATCAGCCCCAGCATTTT CASSLIGGNQPQHF
NA TRBJ2-2 NA TRBV7-9 TGTGCCAGCAGCTTAGTGCGCGGGGAGCTGTTTTTT CASSLVRGELFF
NA TRBJ2-1 NA TRBV7-3 TGTGCCAGCAGCTTAAGGAGCAGTGAGCAGTTCTTC CASSLRSSEQFF
NA TRBJ2-1 NA TRBV12-2 TGTGCAAGTCGCTTAGATGAAGCGGGTGGGTATTGTGAGCAGTTCTTC CASRLDEAGGYCEQFF
once TRBJ2-3 NA TRBV7-3 TGTGCCAGCAGCTTAACGCCGGAGGGGAATACGCAGTATTTT CASSLTPEGNTQYF
NA TRBJ2-1 TRBD2 TRBV25-1 TGTGCCAGCAGCTTAATCGGGGGGAGCTACAATGAGCAGTTCTTC CASSLIGGSYNEQFF
once TRBJ2-1 NA TRBV7-2 TGTGCCAGCAGCTTCAGCAGGGCCTCCAATGAGCAGTTCTTC CASSFSRASNEQFF
NA TRBJ1-2 TRBD1 TRBV12-3/TRBV12-4 TGTGCCAGCAGATCGACAGGGTACTATGGCTACACCTTC CASRSTGYYGYTF
NA TRBJ2-1 TRBD2 TRBV7-8 TGTGCCAGCAGCCACACAGGACTAGAATTTGAGCAGTTCTTC CASSHTGLEFEQFF
NA TRBJ2-3 NA TRBV14 TGTGCCAGCAGCCGAGAGCGGGCACTACTCACAGATACGCAGTATTTT CASSRERALLTDTQYF
NA TRBJ2-1 TRBD2 TRBV24-1 TGTGCCACCAGTGCTAGCGGAGGTGGGAATGAGCAGTTCTTC CATSASGGGNEQFF
NA TRBJ2-1 TRBD2 TRBV7-3 TGTGCCAGCAGCCCCTTCGTGGCTAGCGGGAGGAATTACAATGAGCAGTTCTTC CASSPFVASGRNYNEQFF
NA TRBJ2-2 TRBD2 TRBV29-1 TGCAGCGTTCTGACTAGCGGAGTGGGAACCGGGGAGCTGTTTTTT CSVLTSGVGTGELFF
once TRBJ2-3 TRBD2 TRBV7-3 TGTGCCAGCAGCGATGGGACTACAGGAAACGGGGATACGCAGTATTTT CASSDGTTGNGDTQYF
NA TRBJ2-3 TRBD2 TRBV28 TGTGCCAGCAGTTTAAGTCGTAGCGGGAGCCCAGATACGCAGTATTTT CASSLSRSGSPDTQYF
NA TRBJ2-4 NA TRBV7-8 TGTGCCAGCAGCTTGCGATTAGCCAAAAACATTCAGTACTTC CASSLRLAKNIQYF
NA TRBJ2-7 NA TRBV7-2 TGTGCCAGCAGCTCTCAAAGACTGTACGAGCAGTACTTC CASSSQRLYEQYF
few TRBJ2-4 NA TRBV30 TGTGCCTGGAGTGAGGAGGACATTCAGTACTTC CAWSEEDIQYF
NA TRBJ2-7 TRBD2 TRBV7-2 TGTGCCAGCAGCTTAGTCCGGACTAGCTACGAGCAGTACTTC CASSLVRTSYEQYF
few TRBJ1-1 TRBD1 TRBV7-2 TGTGCCAGCAGCTTAGAACAGGGGTTCGGAGCTTTCTTT CASSLEQGFGAFF
NA TRBJ2-7 TRBD1 TRBV5-6 TGTGCCAGCAGCTTCACCGGGACAGGGAAAGCTCAGCAGTACTTC CASSFTGTGKAQQYF
NA TRBJ1-6 TRBD1 TRBV6-6 TGTGCCAGCAGTCTTACCAGGGGGACAGGGTACTCTTCACCCCTCCACTTT CASSLTRGTGYSSPLHF
NA TRBJ2-7 TRBD1 TRBV5-5 TGTGCCAGCAGCTTGGCGACAGGGGAGCAGTACTTC CASSLATGEQYF
NA TRBJ2-3 NA TRBV11-2 TGTGCCAGCAGCTTAGACCTAGGACAATCCATAGATACGCAGTATTTT CASSLDLGQSIDTQYF
once TRBJ1-1 NA TRBV27 TGTGCCAGCAGGAGATTAGGACAGCATAGGAACACTGAAGCTTTCTTT CASRRLGQHRNTEAFF
few TRBJ1-5 NA TRBV7-2 TGTGCCAGCAGCTTAGGAGGCGGGGCCCAGCCCCAGCATTTT CASSLGGGAQPQHF
NA TRBJ2-7 NA TRBV9 TGTGCCAGCAGCGGGGGGGACGCCTATTCCTACGAGCAGTACTTC CASSGGDAYSYEQYF
NA TRBJ2-7 NA TRBV20-1 TGCAGTGCTAGTCGTCTACCCTCCTACGAGCAGTACTTC CSASRLPSYEQYF
NA TRBJ2-1 TRBD2 TRBV13 TGTGCCAGCAGCCCCCCTGGACTAGCGGGAGTAGTGAATGAGCAGTTCTTC CASSPPGLAGVVNEQFF
NA TRBJ1-5 NA TRBV3-1/TRBV3-2 TGTGCCAGCAGCCAAGGTTCTAGCAGCTACAATCAGCCCCAGCATTTT CASSQGSSSYNQPQHF
NA TRBJ2-7 NA TRBV19 TGTGCCAGTAGTATGAGAACTAACGAGCAGTACTTC CASSMRTNEQYF
few TRBJ2-7 NA TRBV3-1/TRBV3-2 TGTGCCAGCAGCCAAGATTCGAGGGCCGGGAACTACGAGCAGTACTTC CASSQDSRAGNYEQYF
NA TRBJ1-3 NA TRBV30 TGTGCCTGGAGGGCAGAAGGAAACACCATATATTTT CAWRAEGNTIYF
few TRBJ1-1 NA TRBV19 TGTGCCGGTAAATCACAGGTTAACAACACTGAAGCTTTCTTT CAGKSQVNNTEAFF
NA TRBJ1-4 NA TRBV1 TGCACCAGCAGCCAAGAGCAACCCAAGGGACAGGTGAAGGATGAAAAACTGTTTTTT CTSSQEQPKGQVKDEKLFF
NA TRBJ2-5 TRBD1 TRBV5-6 TGTGCCAGCAGTCAAGACGACAGGGGAGAAGAGACCCAGTACTTC CASSQDDRGEETQYF